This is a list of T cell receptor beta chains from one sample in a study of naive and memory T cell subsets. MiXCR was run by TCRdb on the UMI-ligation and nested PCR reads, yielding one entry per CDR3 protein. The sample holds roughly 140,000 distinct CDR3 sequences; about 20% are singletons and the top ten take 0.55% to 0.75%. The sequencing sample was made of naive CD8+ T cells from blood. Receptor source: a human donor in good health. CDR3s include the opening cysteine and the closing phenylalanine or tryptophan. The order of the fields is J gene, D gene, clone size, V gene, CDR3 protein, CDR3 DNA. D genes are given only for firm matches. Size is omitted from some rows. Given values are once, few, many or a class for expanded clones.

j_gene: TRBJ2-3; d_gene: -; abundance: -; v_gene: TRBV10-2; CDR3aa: CASSEPGSHSSTDTQYF; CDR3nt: TGCGCCAGCAGTGAGCCGGGTTCTCATTCTAGCACAGATACGCAGTATTTT
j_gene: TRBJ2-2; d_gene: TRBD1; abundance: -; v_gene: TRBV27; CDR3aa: CASSLVAGGANTGELFF; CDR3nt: TGTGCCAGCAGTTTAGTGGCAGGGGGCGCGAACACCGGGGAGCTGTTTTTT
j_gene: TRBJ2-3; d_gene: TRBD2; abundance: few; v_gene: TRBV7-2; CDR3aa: CASSLGAGPSTDTQYF; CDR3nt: TGTGCCAGCAGCTTAGGAGCGGGACCTAGCACAGATACGCAGTATTTT
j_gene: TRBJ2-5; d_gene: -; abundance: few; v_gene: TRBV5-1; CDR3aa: CASSPLPWTAKQETQYF; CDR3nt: TGCGCCAGCAGCCCCCTACCCTGGACAGCTAAACAAGAGACCCAGTACTTC
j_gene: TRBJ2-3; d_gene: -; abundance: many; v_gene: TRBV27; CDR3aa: CASSLGVTGNTDTQYF; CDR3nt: TGTGCCAGCAGTTTAGGGGTCACAGGAAACACAGATACGCAGTATTTT
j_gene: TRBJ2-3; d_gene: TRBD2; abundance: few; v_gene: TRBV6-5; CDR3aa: CASSPGLAGEGTDTQYF; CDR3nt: TGTGCCAGCAGCCCCGGACTAGCGGGAGAGGGGACAGATACGCAGTATTTT
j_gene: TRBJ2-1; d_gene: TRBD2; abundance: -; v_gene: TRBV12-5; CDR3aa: CASGLALSGKEVPAEQFF; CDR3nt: TGTGCTAGTGGTTTGGCCCTTAGCGGGAAGGAGGTCCCGGCCGAGCAGTTCTTC
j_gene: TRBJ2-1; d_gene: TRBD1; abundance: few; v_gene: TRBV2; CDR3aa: CASSRFGQGNNEQFF; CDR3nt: TGTGCCAGCAGTCGATTCGGACAGGGTAACAATGAGCAGTTCTTC
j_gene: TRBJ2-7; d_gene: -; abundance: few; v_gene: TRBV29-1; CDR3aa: CSVVDEKRTYEQYF; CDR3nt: TGCAGCGTTGTGGACGAGAAGAGGACCTACGAGCAGTACTTC
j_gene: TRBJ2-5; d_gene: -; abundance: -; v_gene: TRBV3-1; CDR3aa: CASSQRDQETQYF; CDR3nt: TGTGCCAGCAGCCAACGGGACCAAGAGACCCAGTACTTC